What follows describes a single T cell receptor (beta chain). The record originates from a study of tumor T cells in aggressive B-cell lymphoma. The repertoire was sequenced with immunoSEQ multiplex PCR; TCRdb's copy has only in-frame clones and lacks some. The table lists more than 10,000 clones, over 90% of them singletons, with 3% to 3.5% in the top ten. The germline gives CDR1 MNHEY, CDR2 SMNVEV (reference sequence). The CDR3 totals 15 residues. The trim removed 7 bases at V and 4 bases at J, leaving 10 bases unmatched. Sequencing used tumor tissue. This clonotype was sampled from an adult with diffuse large B cell lymphoma. The chain carries TRBV27 and TRBJ2-1, with 7 bases that match TRBD2. CDR3: CASMDLAESYNEQFF. CDR3 bases: TGTGCCAGCATGGATCTAGCGGAAAGTTACAATGAGCAGTTCTTC.